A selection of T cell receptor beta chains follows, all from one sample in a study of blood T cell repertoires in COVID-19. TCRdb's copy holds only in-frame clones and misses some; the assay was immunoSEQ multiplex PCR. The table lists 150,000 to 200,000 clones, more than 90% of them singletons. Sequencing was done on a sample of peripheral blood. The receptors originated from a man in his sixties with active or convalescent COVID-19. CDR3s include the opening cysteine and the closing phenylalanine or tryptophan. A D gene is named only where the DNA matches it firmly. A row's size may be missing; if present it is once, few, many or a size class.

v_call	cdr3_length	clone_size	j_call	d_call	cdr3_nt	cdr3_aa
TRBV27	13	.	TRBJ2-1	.	TGTGCCAGCAGGGACCAGGGTTGGAATGAGCAGTTCTTC	CASRDQGWNEQFF
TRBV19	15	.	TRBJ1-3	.	TGTGCCAGTAGTTCTAGGGACTACTCTGGAAACACCATATATTTT	CASSSRDYSGNTIYF
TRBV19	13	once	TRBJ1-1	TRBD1	TGTGCCAGTAGTACACAGGGGGACACTGAAGCTTTCTTT	CASSTQGDTEAFF
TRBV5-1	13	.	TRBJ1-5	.	TGCGCCAGCAGCACCGGACAGAATCAGCCCCAGCATTTT	CASSTGQNQPQHF
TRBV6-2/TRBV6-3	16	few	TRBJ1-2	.	TGTGCCAGCAGTTACTTGCAGGCCCCCACCCTGGATGGCTACACCTTC	CASSYLQAPTLDGYTF
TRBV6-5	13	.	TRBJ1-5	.	TGTGCCAGCAGTCCTTTAGGGGATCAGCCCCAGCATTTT	CASSPLGDQPQHF
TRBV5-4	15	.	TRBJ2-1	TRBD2	TGTGCCAGCAGCTCTCCGGGACTAGCGGACAATGAGCAGTTCTTC	CASSSPGLADNEQFF
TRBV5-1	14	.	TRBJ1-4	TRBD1	TGCGCCAGCAGACCGACCGGACAGGGTGAAAAACTGTTTTTT	CASRPTGQGEKLFF
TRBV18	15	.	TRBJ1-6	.	TGTGCCAGCTCAGCAGACAGCTCCTATAATTCACCCCTCCACTTT	CASSADSSYNSPLHF
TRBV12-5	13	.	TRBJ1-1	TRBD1	TGTGCTAGTGGGCGTCCCGGGACAGGTGGCGCTTTCTTT	CASGRPGTGGAFF
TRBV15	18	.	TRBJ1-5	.	TGTGCCACCAGCAGAGAAGGCCACAGGATGTTTGGCAATCAGCCCCAGCATTTT	CATSREGHRMFGNQPQHF
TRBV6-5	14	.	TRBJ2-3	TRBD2	TGTGCCAGCAGCCGGACTAGTTTATCAGATACGCAGTATTTT	CASSRTSLSDTQYF
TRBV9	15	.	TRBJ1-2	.	TGTGCCAGCAGCGTAGATATCTCGAGTAACTATGGCTACACCTTC	CASSVDISSNYGYTF
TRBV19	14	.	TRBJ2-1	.	TGTGCCAGCGCGGAAGGACAGACGCTGGGCGAGCAGTTCTTC	CASAEGQTLGEQFF
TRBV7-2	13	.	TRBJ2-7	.	TGTGCCAGCAGCTTATCTCGGTTAGTCGAGCAGTACTTC	CASSLSRLVEQYF
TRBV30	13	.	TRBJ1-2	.	TGTGCCTGGAGGACAAGTGTTAACTATGGCTACACCTTC	CAWRTSVNYGYTF
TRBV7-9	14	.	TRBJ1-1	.	TGTGCCAGCAGCTTAGTCACAGGGAACACTGAAGCTTTCTTT	CASSLVTGNTEAFF
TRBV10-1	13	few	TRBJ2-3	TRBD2	TGCGCCAGCAAGGCGGGAGTAGCAGATACGCAGTATTTT	CASKAGVADTQYF
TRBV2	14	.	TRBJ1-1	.	TGTGCCAGCAGTCCGGACAGACGATACACTGAAGCTTTCTTT	CASSPDRRYTEAFF
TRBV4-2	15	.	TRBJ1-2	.	TGTGCCAGCAGCGGACCGGGAGATGGACTCTATGGCTACACCTTC	CASSGPGDGLYGYTF
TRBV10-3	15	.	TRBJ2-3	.	TGTGCCATCAGGGCTGGGGGGGCGAACACAGATACGCAGTATTTT	CAIRAGGANTDTQYF
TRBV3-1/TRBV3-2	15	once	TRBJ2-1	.	TGTGCCAGCAGCCAAGATAGCGTCCCCTACAATGAGCAGTTCTTC	CASSQDSVPYNEQFF
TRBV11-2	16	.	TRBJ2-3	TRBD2	TGTGCCAGCAGCAACATAGCGGGGGGGAACACAGATACGCAGTATTTT	CASSNIAGGNTDTQYF
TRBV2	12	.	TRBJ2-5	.	TGTGCCGTTACAGGCGATCAAGAGACCCAGTACTTC	CAVTGDQETQYF
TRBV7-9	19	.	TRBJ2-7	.	TGTGCCAGCAGCTTGGGACAGCGGGCATCACGAGGGGTCCCCTACGAGCAGTACTTC	CASSLGQRASRGVPYEQYF
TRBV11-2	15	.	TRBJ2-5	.	TGTGCCAGCAATGTGCTCGGGGTACCCCAAGAGACCCAGTACTTC	CASNVLGVPQETQYF
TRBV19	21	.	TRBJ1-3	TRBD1	TGTGCCAGTAGTATATTTCTACCGGGACAGGGATCTGGGAGCTCTGGAAACACCATATATTTT	CASSIFLPGQGSGSSGNTIYF
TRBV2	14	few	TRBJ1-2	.	TGTGCCAGCAGTGAGACAGAAACTAACTATGGCTACACCTTC	CASSETETNYGYTF
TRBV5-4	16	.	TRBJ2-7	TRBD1	TGTGCCAGCAGCTTGGGGGGACAGGGGGTATGGTACGAGCAGTACTTC	CASSLGGQGVWYEQYF
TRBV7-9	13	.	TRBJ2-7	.	TGTGCCAGCAGCTTAAGACAGGACACCGAGCAGTACTTC	CASSLRQDTEQYF
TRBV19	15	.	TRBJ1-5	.	TGTGCCAGTAGTATTGGAGGGTCCAGCAATCAGCCCCAGCATTTT	CASSIGGSSNQPQHF
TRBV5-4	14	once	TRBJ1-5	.	TGTGCCAGTCAACAGGACCTCGGCAATCAGCCCCAGCATTTT	CASQQDLGNQPQHF
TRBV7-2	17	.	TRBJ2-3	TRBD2	TGTGCCAGCAGCTACCTTGCTAGCGGGGGGGCGATAGATACGCAGTATTTT	CASSYLASGGAIDTQYF
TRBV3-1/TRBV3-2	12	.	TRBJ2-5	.	TGTGCCAGCAGCCCGCTGCGAGAGACCCAGTACTTC	CASSPLRETQYF
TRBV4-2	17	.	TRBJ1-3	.	TGTGCCAGCAGCCAAGCTTCAAGGGGCGCAGCTGGAAACACCATATATTTT	CASSQASRGAAGNTIYF
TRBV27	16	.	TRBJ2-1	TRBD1	TGTGCCAGCAGTCCTTGGACAGGGGGCGCCGCGAATGAGCAGTTCTTC	CASSPWTGGAANEQFF
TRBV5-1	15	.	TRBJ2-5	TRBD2	TGCGCCAGCAGGGAACTAGCGGGGGGGCAGGAGACCCAGTACTTC	CASRELAGGQETQYF
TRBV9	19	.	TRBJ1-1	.	TGTGCCAGCAGCGGAGGCGTGGGGGCACTTAGATCCATGAACACTGAAGCTTTCTTT	CASSGGVGALRSMNTEAFF
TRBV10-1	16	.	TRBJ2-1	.	TGCGCCAGCAGTGAGTCGACTTTAGCGGTGTACAATGAGCAGTTCTTC	CASSESTLAVYNEQFF
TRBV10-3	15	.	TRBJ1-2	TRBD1	TGTGCCATCAGTGCCCGCCCGGGACAGCGTCCGGGCTACACCTTC	CAISARPGQRPGYTF
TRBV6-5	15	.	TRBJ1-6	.	TGTGCCAGCGGAACCCCAGGGGCAGGAAATTCACCCCTCCACTTT	CASGTPGAGNSPLHF
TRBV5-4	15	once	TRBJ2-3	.	TGTGCCACCTCGTCCTCCGGGAGCATGGCAGATACGCAGTATTTT	CATSSSGSMADTQYF
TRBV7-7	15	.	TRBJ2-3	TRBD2	TGTGCCAGCAGCTTAATTGGCGGGAGGACAGATACGCAGTATTTT	CASSLIGGRTDTQYF
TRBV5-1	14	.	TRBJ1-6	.	TGCGCCAGCAGCCCCAACCCGCAGAATTCACCCCTCCACTTT	CASSPNPQNSPLHF
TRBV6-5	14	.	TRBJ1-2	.	TGTGCCAGCAGTTACTCCGAGTTCAACTATGGCTACACCTTC	CASSYSEFNYGYTF
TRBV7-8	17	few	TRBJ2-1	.	TGTGCCAGCAGCTTAGATATCCCGGGACATGGTTTCTTTGAGCAGTTCTTC	CASSLDIPGHGFFEQFF
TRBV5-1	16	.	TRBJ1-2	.	TGCGCCAGCAGCTTGGCTAGGGGGGGAGATAACTATGGCTACACCTTC	CASSLARGGDNYGYTF
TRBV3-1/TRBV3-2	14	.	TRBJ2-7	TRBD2	TGTGCCAGCAGCGCACTAGCGACTACCTACGAGCAGTACTTC	CASSALATTYEQYF
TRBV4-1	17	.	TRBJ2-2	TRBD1	TGCGCCAGCAGCCAACGACAGGGAATGGAGAACACCGGGGAGCTGTTTTTT	CASSQRQGMENTGELFF
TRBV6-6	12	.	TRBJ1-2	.	TGTGCCAGCACAGGACAGCACTATGGCTACACCTTC	CASTGQHYGYTF
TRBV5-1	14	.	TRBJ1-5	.	TGCGCCAGCAGCTTGGGGGCAGGGAATCAGCCCCAGCATTTT	CASSLGAGNQPQHF